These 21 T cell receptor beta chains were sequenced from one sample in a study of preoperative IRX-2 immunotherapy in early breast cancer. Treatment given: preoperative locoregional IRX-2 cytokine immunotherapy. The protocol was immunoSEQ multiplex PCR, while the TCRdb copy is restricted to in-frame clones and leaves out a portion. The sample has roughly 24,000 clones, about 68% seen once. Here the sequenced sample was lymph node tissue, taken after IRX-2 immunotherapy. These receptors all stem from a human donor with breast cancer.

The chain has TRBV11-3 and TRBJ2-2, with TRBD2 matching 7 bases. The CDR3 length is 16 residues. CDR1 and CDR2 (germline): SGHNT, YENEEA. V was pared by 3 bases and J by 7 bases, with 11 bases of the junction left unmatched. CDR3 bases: TGTGCCAGCAGCTTGGTCCGCGGGAGTGGAGGCGGGGAGCTGTTTTTT. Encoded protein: CASSLVRGSGGGELFF.

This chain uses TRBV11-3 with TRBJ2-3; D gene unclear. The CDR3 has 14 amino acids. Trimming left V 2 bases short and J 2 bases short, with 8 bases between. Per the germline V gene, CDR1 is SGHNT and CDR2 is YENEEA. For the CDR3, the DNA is TGTGCCAGCAGCTTACAGGTCGACACAGATACGCAGTATTTT. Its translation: CASSLQVDTDTQYF.

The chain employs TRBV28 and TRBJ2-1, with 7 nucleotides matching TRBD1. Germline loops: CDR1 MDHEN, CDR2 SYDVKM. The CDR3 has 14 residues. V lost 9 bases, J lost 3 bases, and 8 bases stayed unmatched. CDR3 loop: CASGPGQHYNEQFF. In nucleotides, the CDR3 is TGTGCCAGTGGGCCGGGACAGCACTACAATGAGCAGTTCTTC.

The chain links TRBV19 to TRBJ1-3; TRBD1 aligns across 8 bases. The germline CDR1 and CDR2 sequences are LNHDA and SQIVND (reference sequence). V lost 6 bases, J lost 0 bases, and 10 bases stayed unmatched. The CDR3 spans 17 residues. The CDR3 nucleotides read TGTGCCAGTAGATCGGGACAGGATTTTCCCTCTGGAAACACCATATATTTT. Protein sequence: CASRSGQDFPSGNTIYF.

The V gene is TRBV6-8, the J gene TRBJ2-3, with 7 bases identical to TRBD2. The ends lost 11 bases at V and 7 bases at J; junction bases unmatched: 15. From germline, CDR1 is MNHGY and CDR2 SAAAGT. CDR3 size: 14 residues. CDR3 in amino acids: CASQRDYSQHTQYF. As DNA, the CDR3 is TGTGCCTCCCAAAGGGACTATAGCCAACATACGCAGTATTTT.

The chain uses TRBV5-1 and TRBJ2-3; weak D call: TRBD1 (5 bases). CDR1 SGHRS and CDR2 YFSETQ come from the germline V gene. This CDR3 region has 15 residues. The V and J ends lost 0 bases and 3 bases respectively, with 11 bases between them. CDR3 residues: CASSLGPGITDTQYF. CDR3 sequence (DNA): TGCGCCAGCAGCTTGGGGCCAGGGATTACAGATACGCAGTATTTT.

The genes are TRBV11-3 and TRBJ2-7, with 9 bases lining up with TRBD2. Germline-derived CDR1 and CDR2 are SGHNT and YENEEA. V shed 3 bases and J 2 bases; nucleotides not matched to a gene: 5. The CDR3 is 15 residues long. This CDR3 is CASSLTSGGPYEQYF. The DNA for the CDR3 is TGTGCCAGCAGCTTGACTAGCGGAGGCCCCTACGAGCAGTACTTC.

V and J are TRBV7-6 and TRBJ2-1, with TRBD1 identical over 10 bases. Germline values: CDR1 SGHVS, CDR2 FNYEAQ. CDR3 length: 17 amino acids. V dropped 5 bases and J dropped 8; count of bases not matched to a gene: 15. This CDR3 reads CASSPRQGAFVRDEQFF. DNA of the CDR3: TGTGCCAGCAGCCCTCGACAGGGGGCGTTTGTACGGGATGAGCAGTTCTTC.

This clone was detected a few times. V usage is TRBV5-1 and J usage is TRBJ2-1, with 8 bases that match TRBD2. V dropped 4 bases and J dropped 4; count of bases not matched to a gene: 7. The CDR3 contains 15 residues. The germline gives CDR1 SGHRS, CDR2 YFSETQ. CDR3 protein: CASSQLAAQYNEQFF. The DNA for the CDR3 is TGCGCCAGCAGCCAACTAGCGGCCCAATACAATGAGCAGTTCTTC.

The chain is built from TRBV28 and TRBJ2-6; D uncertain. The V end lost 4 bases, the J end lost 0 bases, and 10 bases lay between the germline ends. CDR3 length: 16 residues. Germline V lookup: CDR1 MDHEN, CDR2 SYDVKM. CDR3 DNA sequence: TGTGCCAGCAGTTGGGGTCGTGGCTCTGGGGCCAACGTCCTGACTTTC. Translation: CASSWGRGSGANVLTF.

CDR3 sequence: CASSQFTGGTEAFF. The CDR3 bases are TGTGCCAGCAGCCAGTTTACAGGGGGCACTGAAGCTTTCTTT. The genes are TRBV14 and TRBJ1-1; 8 bases are a match to TRBD1. The CDR3 totals 14 residues. The germline gives CDR1 SGHDN, CDR2 FVKESK. V lost 3 bases, J lost 4 bases, and 4 bases stayed unmatched.

Written as DNA, the CDR3 is TGTGCCAGCAGCTTGAATAGGGGGTTGAACACTGAAGCTTTCTTT. This codes for CASSLNRGLNTEAFF. The genes are TRBV11-3 and TRBJ1-1, with a weak D call TRBD1 (6 bases). Deletions cut 3 bases from V and 0 bases from J, with 11 bases between. The CDR3 totals 15 residues. CDR1 is SGHNT, CDR2 YENEEA, per germline.

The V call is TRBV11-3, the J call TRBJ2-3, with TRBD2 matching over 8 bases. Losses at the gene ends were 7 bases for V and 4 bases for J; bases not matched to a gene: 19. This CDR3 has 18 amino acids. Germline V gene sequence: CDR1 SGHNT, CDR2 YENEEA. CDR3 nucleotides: TGTGCCAGCACCCCGGGAGGGAGCACCACATATTTGGCAGATACGCAGTATTTT. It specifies CASTPGGSTTYLADTQYF.

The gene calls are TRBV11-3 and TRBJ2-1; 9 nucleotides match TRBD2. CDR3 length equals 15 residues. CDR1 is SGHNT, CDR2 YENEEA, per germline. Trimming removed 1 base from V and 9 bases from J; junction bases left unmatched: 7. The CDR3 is CASSLGGSGSGEQFF. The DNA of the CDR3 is TGTGCCAGCAGCTTAGGGGGTAGCGGGAGTGGTGAGCAGTTCTTC.

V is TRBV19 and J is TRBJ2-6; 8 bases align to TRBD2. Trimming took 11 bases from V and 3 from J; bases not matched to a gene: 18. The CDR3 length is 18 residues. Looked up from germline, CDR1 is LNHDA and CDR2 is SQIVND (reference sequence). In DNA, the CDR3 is TGTGCCGCGTCATCGGGTGGGACTAGTTCCTTTGGGGCCAACGTCCTGACTTTC. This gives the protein CAASSGGTSSFGANVLTF. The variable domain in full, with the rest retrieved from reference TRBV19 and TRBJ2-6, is DGGITQSPKYLFRKEGQNVTLSCEQNLNHDAMYWYRQDPGQGLRLIYYSQIVNDFQKGDIAEGYSVSREKKESFPLTVTSAQKNPTAFYLCAASSGGTSSFGANVLTFGAGSRLTVL.

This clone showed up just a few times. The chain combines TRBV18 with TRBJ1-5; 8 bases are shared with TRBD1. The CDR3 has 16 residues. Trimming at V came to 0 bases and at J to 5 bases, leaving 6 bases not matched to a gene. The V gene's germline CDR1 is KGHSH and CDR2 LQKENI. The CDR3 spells CASSPPERTGHQPQHF. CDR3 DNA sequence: TGTGCCAGCTCACCACCGGAAAGGACAGGGCATCAGCCCCAGCATTTT. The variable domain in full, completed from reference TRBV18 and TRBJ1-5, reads NAGVMQNPRHLVRRRGQEARLRCSPMKGHSHVYWYRQLPEEGLKFMVYLQKENIIDESGMPKERFSAEFPKEGPSILRIQQVVRGDSAAYFCASSPPERTGHQPQHFGDGTRLSIL.

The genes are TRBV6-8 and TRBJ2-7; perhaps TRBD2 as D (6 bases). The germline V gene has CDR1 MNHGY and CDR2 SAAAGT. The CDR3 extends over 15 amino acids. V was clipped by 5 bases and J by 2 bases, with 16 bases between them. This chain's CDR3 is CASSPILKRAYEQYF. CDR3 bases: TGTGCCAGCAGTCCTATCCTCAAGCGGGCCTACGAGCAGTACTTC.

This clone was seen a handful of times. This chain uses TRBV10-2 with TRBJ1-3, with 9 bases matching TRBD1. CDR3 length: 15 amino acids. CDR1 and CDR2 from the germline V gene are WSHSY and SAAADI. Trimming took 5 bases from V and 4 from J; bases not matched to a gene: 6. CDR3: CASSPGTGYGNTIYF. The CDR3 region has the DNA TGCGCCAGCAGTCCCGGGACAGGGTACGGAAACACCATATATTTT.

CDR3 in DNA: TGTGCCAGCTCACCAATTTCCGGGGGGCAAACTAATGAAAAACTGTTTTTT. This sequence encodes CASSPISGGQTNEKLFF. The chain uses TRBV18 and TRBJ1-4; a possible D gene is TRBD1 (6 bases). The CDR3 spans 17 residues. V lost 2 bases, J lost 1 base, and 14 bases lay in between. The germline V gene has CDR1 KGHSH and CDR2 LQKENI.

The CDR3 here is CASSSREAAYNEQFF. The DNA of the CDR3 is TGTGCCAGTAGTTCGCGGGAAGCCGCCTACAATGAGCAGTTCTTC. V usage is TRBV19 and J usage is TRBJ2-1; tentative D call: TRBD2 (6 bases). Between the trimmed V and J ends, which lost 5 bases and 2 bases, there was a span of 13 bases. The CDR3 totals 15 residues. The germline V gene has CDR1 LNHDA and CDR2 SQIVND (reference sequence). The full variable domain, completed using reference TRBV19 and TRBJ2-1, is DGGITQSPKYLFRKEGQNVTLSCEQNLNHDAMYWYRQDPGQGLRLIYYSQIVNDFQKGDIAEGYSVSREKKESFPLTVTSAQKNPTAFYLCASSSREAAYNEQFFGPGTRLTVL.

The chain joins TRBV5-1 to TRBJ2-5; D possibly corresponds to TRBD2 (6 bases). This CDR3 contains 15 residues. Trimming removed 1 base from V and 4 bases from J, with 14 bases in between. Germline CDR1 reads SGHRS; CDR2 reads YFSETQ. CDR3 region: CASSLISGEGETQYF. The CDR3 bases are TGCGCCAGCAGCTTGATTAGCGGAGAGGGAGAGACCCAGTACTTC.